These 32 T cell receptor beta chains originate from one sample sequenced in a study of cytomegalovirus exposure and HLA in healthy donors. Researchers ran the PCR with 60 Vbeta and 13 Jbeta primers. Sequenced by immunoSEQ multiplex PCR; TCRdb stores in-frame clones only, minus some. The sample includes 75,000 to 95,000 clones, around four fifths of them seen just once. Material: PBMCs. Source of these receptors: a woman aged 18-29 years in good health and CMV-seropositive.

The chain links TRBV2 to TRBJ2-6, with TRBD2 identical over 9 bases. With V trimmed by 2 bases and J by 3 bases, 5 bases remained unmatched. The germline V gene encodes CDR1 SNHLY and CDR2 FYNNEI. The CDR3 covers 17 residues. Here the CDR3 DNA reads TGTGCCAGCAGTGAATTAGCGGGAGCTTATGGGGCCAACGTCCTGACTTTC. Its translation: CASSELAGAYGANVLTF.

This clone was detected only once. This chain connects TRBV18 to TRBJ1-4; D is unresolved. Trimming took off 2 bases at V and 8 bases at J, with 21 bases between the two ends. This CDR3 is built from 17 residues. Germline lookup yields CDR1 KGHSH and CDR2 LQKENI. CDR3: CASSPEGPREEREKLFF. The CDR3 DNA is TGTGCCAGCTCACCAGAAGGCCCTAGAGAAGAACGAGAAAAACTGTTTTTT.

This chain uses TRBV7-9 with TRBJ2-5; a weak D match, TRBD1 (5 bases). Trimming removed 5 bases at V and 13 bases at J, with 17 bases between. Germline loops: CDR1 SEHNR, CDR2 FQNEAQ (reference sequence). CDR3 length: 12 amino acids. The CDR3 DNA follows: TGTGCCAGCAGCGGGGCAGTCACTTCGAGGTACTTC. It encodes CASSGAVTSRYF. Together with reference TRBV7-9 and TRBJ2-5, the CDR3 gives the full variable domain: DTGVSQNPRHKITKRGQNVTFRCDPISEHNRLYWYRQTLGQGPEFLTYFQNEAQLEKSRLLSDRFSAERPKGSFSTLEIQRTEQGDSAMYLCASSGAVTSRYFGPGTRLLVL.

This clone showed up just a few times. This sequence joins TRBV6-1 and TRBJ1-4; D ambiguous. Per the germline V gene, CDR1 is MNHNS and CDR2 is SASEGT. The CDR3 is made up of 15 amino acids. Trimming cost V 7 bases and J 5 bases, with 17 bases left between them. The DNA for the CDR3 is TGTGCCAGCACCGAGCGGGCGTTGAAGAATGAAAAACTGTTTTTT. It is translated as CASTERALKNEKLFF.

The genes are TRBV28 and TRBJ1-4; D possibly corresponds to TRBD1 (5 bases). Trimming stripped 8 bases from V and 4 bases from J, with 14 bases between. CDR3 length: 14 amino acids. From germline, CDR1 is MDHEN and CDR2 SYDVKM. CDR3 amino acids: CASGGVTDNEKLFF. The CDR3 nucleotides read TGTGCCAGCGGAGGGGTTACTGATAATGAAAAACTGTTTTTT. Full variable domain (rest looked up from reference TRBV28 and TRBJ1-4): DVKVTQSSRYLVKRTGEKVFLECVQDMDHENMFWYRQDPGLGLRLIYFSYDVKMKEKGDIPEGYSVSREKKERFSLILESASTNQTSMYLCASGGVTDNEKLFFGSGTQLSVL.

This chain uses TRBV19 with TRBJ1-2; 9 bases map to TRBD1. There are 15 residues in the CDR3. CDR1 and CDR2 from the germline V gene are LNHDA and SQIVND (reference sequence). The V gene end was trimmed by 5 bases and the J gene end by 4 bases; junction bases not matched to a gene: 8. CDR3 in DNA: TGTGCCAGTAGTCCATGGGACAGGGAGGGCTATGGCTACACCTTC. Translating gives CASSPWDREGYGYTF.

The rearrangement joins TRBV6-1 to TRBJ1-4; TRBD1 is a possible D gene (5 bases). The V gene lost 5 bases and the J gene lost 2 bases, with 12 bases spanning the gap. This CDR3 comprises 15 residues. Germline CDR1 MNHNS, CDR2 SASEGT. The CDR3 is CASSWRQHTNEKLFF. CDR3 coding DNA: TGTGCCAGCAGTTGGAGACAGCACACTAATGAAAAACTGTTTTTT.

The V and J genes are TRBV11-2 and TRBJ2-7, with D perhaps matching TRBD1 (6 bases). Germline V gene sequence: CDR1 SGHAT, CDR2 FQNNGV. CDR3 length: 14 amino acids. Trimming cost V 5 bases and J 4 bases, with 15 bases left between them. CDR3 nucleotide sequence: TGTGCCAGCAGCCCCGATGGCAGGGGATACGAGCAGTACTTC. It specifies CASSPDGRGYEQYF.

A few counts support this clone. The rearrangement links TRBV6-6 to TRBJ2-7, with D maybe TRBD2 (6 bases). Between the trimmed V and J ends, which lost 6 bases and 3 bases, there was a span of 12 bases. The CDR3 is 13 amino acids. The germline gives CDR1 MNHNY, CDR2 SVGAGI (reference sequence). DNA of the CDR3: TGTGCCAGCAGGACGGGAGATGTCTACGAGCAGTACTTC. Its protein product is CASRTGDVYEQYF.

V gene TRBV19 combines with J gene TRBJ1-6; D may be TRBD1 (6 bases). V was clipped by 1 base and J by 7 bases, with 11 bases between them. Germline lookup yields CDR1 LNHDA and CDR2 SQIVND (reference sequence). The length of the CDR3 is 15 residues. The CDR3 DNA follows: TGTGCCAGTAGTATAGCGGCAGGGGCGAATTCACCCCTCCACTTT. As protein: CASSIAAGANSPLHF. Complete variable domain (other parts from reference TRBV19 and TRBJ1-6): DGGITQSPKYLFRKEGQNVTLSCEQNLNHDAMYWYRQDPGQGLRLIYYSQIVNDFQKGDIAEGYSVSREKKESFPLTVTSAQKNPTAFYLCASSIAAGANSPLHFGNGTRLTVT.

On this clone: The final CDR3 position lacks the conserved phenylalanine or tryptophan, pointing to a likely read error. The DNA is left out, because the CDR3 cannot be placed on it with certainty; the CDR3 is given as TCRdb lists it. The chain recombines TRBV2 with TRBJ1-1. Both ends counted, the CDR3 spans 11 residues. The germline CDR1 and CDR2 sequences are SNHLY and FYNNEI. The CDR3 spells CARGGALGFLV.

The V and J genes are TRBV5-1 and TRBJ2-2; TRBD1 aligns across 9 bases. Germline lookup yields CDR1 SGHRS and CDR2 YFSETQ. Germline trimming cut 0 bases from V and 0 bases from J; bases unmatched to any gene: 6. This CDR3 is 18 amino acids long. This CDR3 reads CASSLALTGGANTGELFF. DNA of the CDR3: TGCGCCAGCAGCTTGGCCCTTACAGGGGGCGCGAACACCGGGGAGCTGTTTTTT.

The chain recombines TRBV13 with TRBJ2-1; D may be TRBD2 (5 bases). This CDR3 is 15 amino acids long. V was clipped by 0 bases and J by 0 bases, with 6 bases between them. Germline CDR1 and CDR2: PRHDT and FYEKMQ (reference sequence). The CDR3, as DNA: TGTGCCAGCAGCTTAGGTGGGAGCTCCTACAATGAGCAGTTCTTC. Its translation is CASSLGGSSYNEQFF.

The chain employs TRBV5-1 and TRBJ1-2; 9 bases align to TRBD1. The germline V gene encodes CDR1 SGHRS and CDR2 YFSETQ. V shed 4 bases, J shed 0 bases, and the junction held 1 base outside the gene matches. The CDR3 covers 14 residues. CDR3: CASSRTGANYGYTF. The CDR3 nucleotides read TGCGCCAGCAGCAGGACAGGGGCTAACTATGGCTACACCTTC.

In its sample, this clone was seen once. The J gene is TRBJ2-7, the V gene TRBV18, with 10 bases that match TRBD1. Unmatched junction bases numbered 3, after V lost 2 bases and J lost 5 bases. The germline gives CDR1 KGHSH, CDR2 LQKENI. The CDR3 contains 14 residues. The CDR3 DNA reads as TGTGCCAGCTCACCATCAGGGACAGGGGACGAGCAGTACTTC. It translates to CASSPSGTGDEQYF.

About this clone: This may come from a read error, since a much larger clone is one base off. Other nucleotide sequences from this sample produce the same CDR3. The chain carries TRBV5-4 and TRBJ2-5; 8 bases agree with TRBD1. Germline V lookup: CDR1 SGHNT, CDR2 YYREEE (reference sequence). The CDR3 extends over 14 amino acids. The V gene end was trimmed by 1 base and the J gene end by 5 bases; junction bases not matched to a gene: 4. CDR3: CASSLQGAVETQYF. The DNA of the CDR3 is TGTGCCAGCAGCTTGCAGGGGGCGGTGGAGACCCAGTACTTC.

V is TRBV6-5 and J is TRBJ1-1; D not certain. This CDR3 comprises 13 residues. CDR1 is MNHEY and CDR2 is SVGAGI in the germline V gene. V lost 1 base to trimming and J lost 3 bases, with 6 bases between them. The DNA for the CDR3 is TGTGCCAGCAGTTACTATACTTACACTGAAGCTTTCTTT. Residues: CASSYYTYTEAFF.

The gene calls are TRBV6-1 and TRBJ1-1; 9 bases are shared with TRBD1. Germline V gene lookup returns CDR1 MNHNS and CDR2 SASEGT. The CDR3 is 15 amino acids. The V gene end was trimmed by 6 bases and the J gene end by 3 bases; junction bases not matched to a gene: 8. The CDR3 bases are TGTGCCAGCAGGGAGGGACAGGGCCGTGACACTGAAGCTTTCTTT. Encoded protein: CASREGQGRDTEAFF.

The chain couples TRBV5-1 to TRBJ2-6; perhaps TRBD2 as D (6 bases). The V gene lost 4 bases and the J gene lost 0 bases, with 17 bases spanning the gap. This CDR3 region has 18 residues. Germline V lookup: CDR1 SGHRS, CDR2 YFSETQ. CDR3 DNA: TGCGCCAGCAGCGTTTTTGGGGAGGCCCTCTCTGGGGCCAACGTCCTGACTTTC. Translated, it gives CASSVFGEALSGANVLTF.

The CDR3 nucleotides are TGCGCCAGCAGCTTTGGCGTAGCGGGAGGGAGCACAGATACGCAGTATTTT. Protein product: CASSFGVAGGSTDTQYF. The J gene is TRBJ2-3, the V gene TRBV5-1; the match to TRBD2 covers 11 bases. There are 17 residues in the CDR3. Germline CDR1 reads SGHRS; CDR2 reads YFSETQ. The junction had 5 bases not matched to a gene; V was cut back by 2 bases and J by 0 bases.

The chain joins TRBV2 to TRBJ1-5; TRBD1 matches at 8 bases. CDR3 length equals 14 residues. V lost 4 bases to trimming and J lost 7 bases; unmatched junction nucleotides: 6. Looked up from germline, CDR1 is SNHLY and CDR2 is FYNNEI. Here the CDR3 reads CASSGTGTRQPQHF. The DNA for the CDR3 is TGTGCCAGCAGTGGGACAGGGACTCGGCAGCCCCAGCATTTT. Variable domain in full (rest from reference TRBV2 and TRBJ1-5): EPEVTQTPSHQVTQMGQEVILRCVPISNHLYFYWYRQILGQKVEFLVSFYNNEISEKSEIFDDQFSVERPDGSNFTLKIRSTKLEDSAMYFCASSGTGTRQPQHFGDGTRLSIL.

In this sample, this clone turned up a few times. This chain joins TRBV15 and TRBJ2-2; the match to TRBD2 covers 13 bases. Losses at the gene ends were 9 bases for V and 1 base for J; bases not matched to a gene: 8. The CDR3 is made up of 17 amino acids. Germline lookup yields CDR1 LNHNV and CDR2 YYDKDF (reference sequence). The CDR3 sequence is CATKRLAGGGNTGELFF. In DNA form, the CDR3 reads TGTGCCACGAAACGACTAGCGGGGGGCGGGAACACCGGGGAGCTGTTTTTT.

V gene TRBV7-6 combines with J gene TRBJ2-3, with a possible D match to TRBD2 (6 bases). CDR1 and CDR2 (germline): SGHVS, FNYEAQ. The CDR3 contains 16 residues. The V gene lost 4 bases and the J gene lost 2 bases, with 16 bases spanning the gap. CDR3 bases: TGTGCCAGCAGCTACGGGACCCGGGGGTCCACAGATACGCAGTATTTT. This gives the protein CASSYGTRGSTDTQYF.

The chain joins TRBV5-6 to TRBJ1-1; D may be TRBD1 (6 bases). V lost 4 bases and J 5 bases, leaving 18 bases between the germline ends. The CDR3 runs to 15 residues. Germline CDR1 SGHDT, CDR2 YYEEEE. The CDR3 here is CASSLSGGYGTEAFF. The CDR3 DNA follows: TGTGCCAGCAGCCTTTCTGGGGGCTACGGAACTGAAGCTTTCTTT.

Ten or more counts support this clone. The chain links TRBV19 to TRBJ2-2, with D perhaps matching TRBD1 (6 bases). This CDR3 is built from 14 residues. Germline CDR1 LNHDA, CDR2 SQIVND (reference sequence). V shed 3 bases and J shed 2 bases, with 7 bases lying between them. As DNA, the CDR3 is TGTGCCAGTAGTATGGGACAAAACACCGGGGAGCTGTTTTTT. Translated, it gives CASSMGQNTGELFF.

CDR3 DNA: TGTGCCAGCAGCTTAGGGACAGGGAGTGGCTATGGCTACACCTTC. Translating gives CASSLGTGSGYGYTF. This chain links TRBV7-3 with TRBJ1-2; 9 bases align to TRBD1. CDR1 SGHTA and CDR2 FQGTGA come from the germline V gene. After removal of 2 bases from V and 4 bases from J, the junction contained 5 bases not matched to a gene. This CDR3 is built from 15 residues.

The gene calls are TRBV5-1 and TRBJ2-7; perhaps TRBD2 as D (7 bases). Trimming took 2 bases from V and 6 from J, leaving 18 bases between them. The CDR3 loop spans 15 amino acids. Per germline, CDR1 SGHRS and CDR2 YFSETQ. The CDR3 sequence is CASSFTAGAALEQYF. DNA for the CDR3: TGCGCCAGCAGCTTCACTGCGGGGGCGGCTCTCGAGCAGTACTTC.

Only a few counts were recorded for this clone. The rearrangement uses TRBV6-1 and TRBJ1-6; 8 bases agree with TRBD1. Germline loops: CDR1 MNHNS, CDR2 SASEGT. V dropped 4 bases and J dropped 10; count of bases not matched to a gene: 9. This CDR3 is built from 15 residues. This CDR3 is CASSGVQGASSPLHF. CDR3 sequence (DNA): TGTGCCAGCAGTGGAGTCCAGGGGGCTAGCTCACCCCTCCACTTT.

J is TRBJ1-1 and V is TRBV7-6; 8 nucleotides line up with TRBD1. The germline V gene has CDR1 SGHVS and CDR2 FNYEAQ. J gave up 1 base and V 1 base, and 14 bases lay outside the gene matches. The CDR3 spans 19 residues. CDR3 loop: CASSLVPDRELHWNTEAFF. CDR3 DNA: TGTGCCAGCAGCTTAGTACCGGACAGGGAGCTACATTGGAACACTGAAGCTTTCTTT.

This sequence joins TRBV7-9 and TRBJ2-1; D ambiguous. CDR3 length: 13 amino acids. With 3 bases removed from V and 0 bases from J, the gap between germline ends came to 3 bases. Germline V lookup: CDR1 SEHNR, CDR2 FQNEAQ (reference sequence). CDR3 region: CASSFSSYNEQFF. Written as DNA, the CDR3 is TGTGCCAGCAGCTTTAGCTCCTACAATGAGCAGTTCTTC.

This sequence joins TRBV2 and TRBJ2-1, with 9 bases fitting TRBD1. The germline CDR1 and CDR2 sequences are SNHLY and FYNNEI. This CDR3 is built from 13 residues. V trimming: 8 bases; J trimming: 5 bases; junction bases outside the gene matches: 4. As DNA, the CDR3 is TGTGCCAGCCCCCGGGACAGGGACAATGAGCAGTTCTTC. It is translated as CASPRDRDNEQFF.

The CDR3 coding sequence is TGTGCCAGCAGGGTTAGGGGGGGTGGCTACACCTTC. Its translation is CASRVRGGGYTF. This chain joins TRBV27 and TRBJ1-2, with D possibly matching TRBD1 (6 bases). CDR1 and CDR2 from the germline V gene are MNHEY and SMNVEV (reference sequence). This CDR3 spans 12 amino acids. The V gene lost 6 bases and the J gene lost 7 bases, with 12 bases spanning the gap.